What follows describes a single T cell receptor beta chain. Original processing methods: Estimation of nucleated cell counts was performed using reference gene primer amplification. Libraries were prepared by immunoSEQ multiplex PCR; TCRdb keeps only in-frame clonotypes and omits some of them. V, J and clone size derive from that table, while D and trimming were established from the DNA sequence. The sample comprises some 370,000 clones, around 90% of which are singletons, and 6% to 7.5% rests with the top ten. The data were obtained in a study of blood T cell repertoires in COVID-19. Study at large: Acute-phase and convalescent COVID-19 samples originated in the United States, Italy and Spain. The cDNA or gDNA used as material had been derived from T cells, B-cell-depleted T cells, or PBMCs.

V shed 0 bases, J shed 5 bases, and the junction held 8 bases outside the gene matches. CDR1 and CDR2 (germline): LGHNA, YSLEER. The CDR3 loop spans 16 amino acids. Sequencing input: peripheral blood. This receptor was taken from a man aged 18 to 30 with active or convalescent COVID-19. The V and J genes are TRBV4-3 and TRBJ1-1; 8 bases fit TRBD1. The CDR3 sequence is CASSQDPGTGGTEAFF. CDR3 DNA sequence: TGCGCCAGCAGCCAAGATCCCGGAACAGGGGGAACTGAAGCTTTCTTT.